One sample yielded the 19 T cell receptor beta chains listed below, sequenced in a study of post-analysis software for immune sequencing data. Study-level findings and limits: TRBV5-6, TRBV5-1 and TRBV20-1 belonged to a set of a few TRBV segments that were more frequent in patients than controls.

Carried by the TCR beta cDNA libraries were unique molecular identifiers. TCRdb independently ran MiXCR on the PCR reads; one entry per CDR3 protein. The profile shows hundreds of thousands of distinct CDR3 sequences, approximately 46% of them singletons. These TCRs' antigens remain unknown. Sequencing was done on a sample of blood. All receptors derive from a girl aged 10-17 years with multiple sclerosis.

The rearrangement joins TRBV28 to TRBJ1-2; no clear D gene. The germline V gene has CDR1 MDHEN and CDR2 SYDVKM. Trimming left V 6 bases short and J 7 bases short, with 21 bases between. The CDR3 length is 15 residues. This chain's CDR3 is CASSPETMRGVGYTF. CDR3 bases: TGTGCCAGCAGCCCAGAAACTATGCGAGGTGTTGGCTACACCTTC.

V gene TRBV5-1 combines with J gene TRBJ2-1, with 12 bases lining up with TRBD1. Germline V gene data show CDR1 as SGHRS and CDR2 as YFSETQ. The V and J ends lost 4 bases and 4 bases, in that order; junction bases with no gene match: 6. The CDR3 totals 16 residues. The CDR3 nucleotides are TGCGCCAGCAGCGGGACAGGGGGCGCGGGGTACAATGAGCAGTTCTTC. Encoded protein: CASSGTGGAGYNEQFF.

The chain combines TRBV20-1 with TRBJ2-1, with 9 nucleotides matching TRBD2. With V trimmed by 3 bases and J by 4 bases, 4 bases remained unmatched. This CDR3 is 14 amino acids long. The V gene's germline CDR1 is DFQATT and CDR2 SNEGSKA (reference sequence). The CDR3 bases are TGCAGTGCTAGTAGCGGGAGTGAATACAATGAGCAGTTCTTC. It yields the protein CSASSGSEYNEQFF.

The rearrangement uses TRBV27 and TRBJ1-2, with TRBD1 identical over 8 bases. Germline V gene sequence: CDR1 MNHEY, CDR2 SMNVEV (reference sequence). This CDR3 is built from 14 residues. V lost 5 bases, J lost 6 bases, and 8 bases stayed unmatched. The CDR3 sequence: CASSPRDRPHGYTF. CDR3 nucleotide sequence: TGTGCCAGCAGTCCTAGGGACAGGCCCCATGGCTACACCTTC.

The rearrangement uses TRBV29-1 and TRBJ1-2; unclear D gene. The germline gives CDR1 SQVTM, CDR2 ANQGSEA. Trimming left V 5 bases short and J 1 base short, with 11 bases between. The CDR3 runs to 13 residues. The CDR3 is CSVLGEGNYGYTF. CDR3 DNA sequence: TGCAGCGTTCTCGGCGAGGGTAACTATGGCTACACCTTC. The full variable domain, in which reference TRBV29-1 and TRBJ1-2 provide the parts outside the CDR3, is SAVISQKPSRDICQRGTSLTIQCQVDSQVTMMFWYRQQPGQSLTLIATANQGSEATYESGFVIDKFPISRPNLTFSTLTVSNMSPEDSSIYLCSVLGEGNYGYTFGSGTRLTVV.

There are a few counts of this clonotype. J is TRBJ2-3 and V is TRBV7-2, with D maybe TRBD2 (5 bases). Germline lookup yields CDR1 SGHTA and CDR2 FQGNSA. V was trimmed by 1 base and J by 6 bases, leaving 14 bases between them. This CDR3 region has 15 residues. CDR3 coding DNA: TGTGCCAGCAGCTTAGGGCGGGTCTGGGAGGATACGCAGTATTTT. Protein: CASSLGRVWEDTQYF. Drawing the rest from reference TRBV7-2 and TRBJ2-3, the complete variable domain is GAGVSQSPSNKVTEKGKDVELRCDPISGHTALYWYRQSLGQGLEFLIYFQGNSAPDKSGLPSDRFSAERTGGSVSTLTIQRTQQEDSAVYLCASSLGRVWEDTQYFGPGTRLTVL.

The chain carries TRBV19 and TRBJ1-2; D perhaps matches TRBD1 (6 bases). V was cut by 10 bases and J by 6 bases, with 24 bases left in between. The CDR3 contains 15 residues. In germline, CDR1 is LNHDA, CDR2 SQIVND (reference sequence). The CDR3 protein is CATRGRGNPTNGYTF. CDR3 DNA sequence: TGTGCCACCAGAGGTAGGGGGAACCCGACGAATGGCTACACCTTC.

The CDR3 nucleotides are TGTGCCAGCTCACCAAGGGACGCCTATAATGAAAAACTGTTTTTT. Protein product: CASSPRDAYNEKLFF. The chain is built from TRBV18 and TRBJ1-4; D possibly corresponds to TRBD1 (5 bases). The V end was cut by 2 bases, the J end by 4 bases, with 11 bases between. Germline V CDR1 and CDR2: KGHSH, LQKENI. CDR3 size: 15 residues.

Points on this clonotype: At one boundary the junction diverges from the germline segment, which might be a read error. This chain uses TRBV29-1 with TRBJ2-7, with 7 positions matching TRBD1. The CDR3 runs to 15 residues. Looked up from germline, CDR1 is SQVTM and CDR2 is ANQGSEA. Here the CDR3 DNA reads TGCAGCGTATTAAAGCTCAGGGACAGCTCCTACGAGCAGTGCTTC. It translates to CSVLKLRDSSYEQCF.

The CDR3 here is CASSYEDYAVEQYF. The CDR3, as DNA: TGCGCCAGCAGCTACGAAGACTATGCTGTAGAGCAGTACTTC. This chain joins TRBV5-1 and TRBJ2-7; TRBD2 is a possible D gene (5 bases). The CDR3 is made up of 14 amino acids. V lost 3 bases, J lost 7 bases, and 17 bases lay in between. Germline assignment: CDR1 SGHRS and CDR2 YFSETQ.

This clonotype was seen only a few times. The genes are TRBV20-1 and TRBJ2-7; D perhaps matches TRBD2 (5 bases). This CDR3 comprises 15 residues. With 3 bases removed from V and 0 bases from J, the gap between germline ends came to 15 bases. The germline V gene encodes CDR1 DFQATT and CDR2 SNEGSKA (reference sequence). CDR3: CSASKRGKSSYEQYF. CDR3 bases: TGCAGTGCTAGTAAACGGGGTAAAAGCTCCTACGAGCAGTACTTC.

This chain uses TRBV29-1 with TRBJ1-1; possibly TRBD1 for D (5 bases). Trimming cost V 7 bases and J 7 bases, with 22 bases left between them. Looked up from germline, CDR1 is SQVTM and CDR2 is ANQGSEA. The CDR3 sequence is 14 residues long. CDR3 amino acids: CSAQGAGRKVEAFF. The DNA of the CDR3 is TGCAGCGCCCAAGGGGCAGGGAGGAAGGTTGAAGCTTTCTTT.

This clonotype was observed once. The rearrangement joins TRBV9 to TRBJ1-4; no definite D call. Germline CDR1 and CDR2: SGDLS and YYNGEE. This CDR3 has 16 amino acids. Trimming stripped 4 bases from V and 0 bases from J, with 13 bases between. The CDR3 coding sequence is TGTGCCAGCAGCCCCCTCAGGTATTCAACTAATGAAAAACTGTTTTTT. It encodes CASSPLRYSTNEKLFF.

This chain connects TRBV1 to TRBJ2-3; the D call in the table, TRBD2, was not verified against the DNA. TRBV1 corresponds to a pseudogene. CDR3 length: 19 residues. This CDR3 reads CTSSPKRLGADPSADTQYF. The CDR3 DNA is TGCACCAGCAGCCCTAAAAGACTAGGAGCGGACCCTAGTGCAGATACGCAGTATTTT.

The rearrangement joins TRBV28 to TRBJ2-7; D is possibly TRBD2 (6 bases). V was trimmed by 2 bases and J by 6 bases, leaving 17 bases between them. This CDR3 has 15 amino acids. CDR1 MDHEN and CDR2 SYDVKM come from the germline V gene. CDR3 nucleotide sequence: TGTGCCAGCAGTTTAGCGGGACGACTCCCGTTCGAGCAGTACTTC. This encodes CASSLAGRLPFEQYF.

The chain joins TRBV12-3 or TRBV12-4 to TRBJ2-1; 11 nucleotides line up with TRBD2. Trimming at V came to 1 base and at J to 2 bases, leaving 7 bases not matched to a gene. CDR3 length equals 18 residues. CDR3 sequence (DNA): TGTGCCAGCAGTTTAGAAGCGACTAGCGGGAACCCCTACAATGAGCAGTTCTTC. Amino acid sequence: CASSLEATSGNPYNEQFF.

The V call is TRBV29-1, the J call TRBJ1-1; possibly TRBD1 for D (6 bases). V lost 8 bases to trimming and J lost 5 bases, with 21 bases between them. CDR3 length: 14 residues. Germline V gene lookup returns CDR1 SQVTM and CDR2 ANQGSEA. The CDR3 here is CSWAGGTSRTEAFF. The DNA of the CDR3 is TGCAGCTGGGCTGGGGGGACATCTAGGACTGAAGCTTTCTTT.

CDR3 residues: CASSFRQDTYGYTF. The CDR3 DNA reads as TGTGCCAGCAGCTTCAGACAGGATACCTATGGCTACACCTTC. The chain joins TRBV11-2 to TRBJ1-2; D may be TRBD1 (6 bases). V lost 3 bases, J lost 4 bases, and 12 bases lay in between. The CDR3 runs to 14 residues. Germline V gene data show CDR1 as SGHAT and CDR2 as FQNNGV.

This clonotype occurred a few times. The chain carries TRBV7-3 and TRBJ2-7; the D is unclear. CDR1 is SGHTA and CDR2 is FQGTGA in the germline V gene. CDR3 length: 15 amino acids. Trimming stripped 5 bases from V and 6 bases from J, with 20 bases between. In DNA, the CDR3 is TGTGCCAGCAGCCCACTTGGGCTAGGAATGGGCGAGCAGTACTTC. Its translation: CASSPLGLGMGEQYF.